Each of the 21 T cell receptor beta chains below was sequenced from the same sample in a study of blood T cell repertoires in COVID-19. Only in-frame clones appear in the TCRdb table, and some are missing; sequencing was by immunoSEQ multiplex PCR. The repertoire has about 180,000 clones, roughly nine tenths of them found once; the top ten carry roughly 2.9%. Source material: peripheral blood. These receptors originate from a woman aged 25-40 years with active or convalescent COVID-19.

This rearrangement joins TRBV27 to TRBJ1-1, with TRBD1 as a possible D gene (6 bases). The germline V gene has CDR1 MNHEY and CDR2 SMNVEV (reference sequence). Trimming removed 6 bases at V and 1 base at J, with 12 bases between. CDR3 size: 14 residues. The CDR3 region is CASSKQGPNTEAFF. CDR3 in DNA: TGTGCCAGCAGCAAACAGGGACCGAACACTGAAGCTTTCTTT.

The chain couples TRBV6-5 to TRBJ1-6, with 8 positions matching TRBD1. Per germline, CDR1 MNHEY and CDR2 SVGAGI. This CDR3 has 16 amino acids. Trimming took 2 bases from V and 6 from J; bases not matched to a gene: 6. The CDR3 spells CASSYRPGGGNSPLHF. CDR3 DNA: TGTGCCAGCAGTTACAGGCCAGGGGGCGGTAATTCACCCCTCCACTTT.

As DNA, the CDR3 is TGCAGTGCTAGTCCTTCCACCGGGACAGATTATCAGCCCCAGCATTTT. It specifies CSASPSTGTDYQPQHF. V usage is TRBV20-1 and J usage is TRBJ1-5, with 7 nucleotides matching TRBD1. The germline CDR1 and CDR2 sequences are DFQATT and SNEGSKA (reference sequence). The CDR3 loop spans 16 amino acids. Losses at the gene ends were 3 bases for V and 5 bases for J; bases not matched to a gene: 13.

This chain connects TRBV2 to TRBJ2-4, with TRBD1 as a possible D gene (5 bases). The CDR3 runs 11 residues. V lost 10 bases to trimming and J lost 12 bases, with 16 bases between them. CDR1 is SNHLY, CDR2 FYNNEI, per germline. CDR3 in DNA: TGTGCCACCCGGACAAGGTCAGCTCAGTACTTC. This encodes CATRTRSAQYF.

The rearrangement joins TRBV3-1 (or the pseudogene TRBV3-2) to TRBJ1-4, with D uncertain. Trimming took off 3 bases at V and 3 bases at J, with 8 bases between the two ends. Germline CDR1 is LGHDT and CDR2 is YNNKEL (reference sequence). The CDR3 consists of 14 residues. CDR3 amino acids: CASSQSVANEKLFF. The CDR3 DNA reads TGTGCCAGCAGCCAGTCGGTAGCTAATGAAAAACTGTTTTTT.

For the CDR3, the DNA is TGTGCCAGCAGCTTAGGGACTAGCTCCTACAATGAGCAGTTCTTC. Translated, it gives CASSLGTSSYNEQFF. The rearrangement links TRBV5-4 to TRBJ2-1; TRBD2 aligns across 8 bases. After removal of 2 bases from V and 0 bases from J, the junction contained 1 base not matched to a gene. Germline CDR1 SGHNT, CDR2 YYREEE (reference sequence). The CDR3 totals 15 residues.

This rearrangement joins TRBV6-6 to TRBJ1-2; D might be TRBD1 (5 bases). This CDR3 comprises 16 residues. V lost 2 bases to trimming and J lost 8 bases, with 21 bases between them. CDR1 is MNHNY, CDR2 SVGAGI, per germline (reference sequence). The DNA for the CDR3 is TGTGCCAGCAGTTACGGGTCGGGCGGGGGGTTTGAGGGCTACACCTTC. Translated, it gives CASSYGSGGGFEGYTF.

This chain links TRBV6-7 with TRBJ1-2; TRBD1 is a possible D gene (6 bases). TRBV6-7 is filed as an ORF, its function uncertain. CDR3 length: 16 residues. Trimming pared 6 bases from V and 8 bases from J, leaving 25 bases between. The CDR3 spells CASSSGSRQVLYGYTF. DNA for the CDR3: TGTGCCAGCAGCTCCGGCAGCCGACAGGTACTCTACGGCTACACCTTC.

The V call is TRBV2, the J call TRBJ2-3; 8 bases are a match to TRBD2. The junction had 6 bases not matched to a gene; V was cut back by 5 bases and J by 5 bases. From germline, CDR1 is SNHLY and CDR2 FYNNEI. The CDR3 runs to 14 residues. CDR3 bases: TGTGCCAGCAGTCGGGGGGGCCGCATAGATACGCAGTATTTT. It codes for CASSRGGRIDTQYF. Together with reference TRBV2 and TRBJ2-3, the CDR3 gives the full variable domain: EPEVTQTPSHQVTQMGQEVILRCVPISNHLYFYWYRQILGQKVEFLVSFYNNEISEKSEIFDDQFSVERPDGSNFTLKIRSTKLEDSAMYFCASSRGGRIDTQYFGPGTRLTVL.

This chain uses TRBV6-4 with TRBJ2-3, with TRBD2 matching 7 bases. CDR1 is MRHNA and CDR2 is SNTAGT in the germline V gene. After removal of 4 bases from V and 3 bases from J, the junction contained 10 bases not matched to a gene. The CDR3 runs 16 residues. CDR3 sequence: CASSGVSGEGTDTQYF. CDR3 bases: TGTGCCAGCAGTGGAGTCAGCGGGGAGGGAACAGATACGCAGTATTTT.

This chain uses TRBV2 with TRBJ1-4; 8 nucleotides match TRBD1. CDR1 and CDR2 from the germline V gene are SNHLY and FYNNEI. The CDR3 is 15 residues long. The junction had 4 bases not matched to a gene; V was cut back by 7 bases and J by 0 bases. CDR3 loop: CASNGQGATNEKLFF. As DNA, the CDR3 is TGTGCCAGCAACGGACAGGGCGCAACTAATGAAAAACTGTTTTTT.

The CDR3, as DNA: TGTGCCAGCAGTTTATGGGAGGACTCTGGGGCCAACGTCCTGACTTTC. Translation: CASSLWEDSGANVLTF. This rearrangement joins TRBV27 to TRBJ2-6; perhaps TRBD2 as D (6 bases). The CDR3 loop spans 16 amino acids. Per germline, CDR1 MNHEY and CDR2 SMNVEV (reference sequence). Deletions cut 1 base from V and 0 bases from J, with 7 bases between.

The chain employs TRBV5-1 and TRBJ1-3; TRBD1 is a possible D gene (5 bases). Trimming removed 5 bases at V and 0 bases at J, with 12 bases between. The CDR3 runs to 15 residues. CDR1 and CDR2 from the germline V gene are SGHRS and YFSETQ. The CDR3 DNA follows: TGCGCCAGCAGTCGGGACGGGAGCTCTGGAAACACCATATATTTT. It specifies CASSRDGSSGNTIYF.

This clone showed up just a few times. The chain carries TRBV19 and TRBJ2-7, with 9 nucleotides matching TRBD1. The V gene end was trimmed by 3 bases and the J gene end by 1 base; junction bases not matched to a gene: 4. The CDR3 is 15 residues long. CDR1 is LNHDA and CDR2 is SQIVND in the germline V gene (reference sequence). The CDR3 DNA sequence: TGTGCCAGTAGTATCGGGGGGACAGGGTCCTACGAGCAGTACTTC. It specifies CASSIGGTGSYEQYF.

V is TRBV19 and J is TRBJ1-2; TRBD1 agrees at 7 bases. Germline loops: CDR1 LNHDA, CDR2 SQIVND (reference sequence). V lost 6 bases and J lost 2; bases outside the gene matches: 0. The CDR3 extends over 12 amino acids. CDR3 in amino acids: CASRTGNYGYTF. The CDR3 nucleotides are TGTGCCAGTAGGACAGGGAACTATGGCTACACCTTC.

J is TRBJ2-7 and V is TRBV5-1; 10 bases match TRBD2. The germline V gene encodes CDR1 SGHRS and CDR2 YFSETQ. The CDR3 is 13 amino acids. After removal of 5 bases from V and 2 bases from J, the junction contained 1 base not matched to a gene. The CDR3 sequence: CASRGLAAYEQYF. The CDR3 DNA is TGCGCCAGCAGAGGACTAGCGGCCTACGAGCAGTACTTC.

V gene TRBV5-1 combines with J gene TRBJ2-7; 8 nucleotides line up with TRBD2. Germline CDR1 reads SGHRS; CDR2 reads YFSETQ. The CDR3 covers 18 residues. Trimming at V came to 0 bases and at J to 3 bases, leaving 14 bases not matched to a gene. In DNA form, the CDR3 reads TGCGCCAGCAGCTTGGGTGGGGAGCGGGAGTATACGATCTACGAGCAGTACTTC. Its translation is CASSLGGEREYTIYEQYF.

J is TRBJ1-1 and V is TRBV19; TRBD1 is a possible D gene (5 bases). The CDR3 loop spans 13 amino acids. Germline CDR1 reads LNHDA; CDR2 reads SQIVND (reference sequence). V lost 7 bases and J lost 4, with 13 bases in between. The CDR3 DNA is TGTGCCAGTAAGATCTCAAGGGGCACTGAAGCTTTCTTT. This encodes CASKISRGTEAFF.

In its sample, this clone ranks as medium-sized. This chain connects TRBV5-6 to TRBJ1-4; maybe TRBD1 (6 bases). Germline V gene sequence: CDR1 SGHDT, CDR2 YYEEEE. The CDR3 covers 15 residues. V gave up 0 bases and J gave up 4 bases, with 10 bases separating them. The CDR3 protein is CASSLGDIYNEKLFF. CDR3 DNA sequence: TGTGCCAGCAGCTTGGGGGACATCTATAATGAAAAACTGTTTTTT.

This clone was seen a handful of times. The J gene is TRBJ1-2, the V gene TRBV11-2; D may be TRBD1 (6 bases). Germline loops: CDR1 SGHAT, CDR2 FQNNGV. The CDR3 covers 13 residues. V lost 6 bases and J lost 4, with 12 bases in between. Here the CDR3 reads CASSHGQIYGYTF. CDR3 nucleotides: TGTGCCAGCAGTCACGGACAGATCTATGGCTACACCTTC.

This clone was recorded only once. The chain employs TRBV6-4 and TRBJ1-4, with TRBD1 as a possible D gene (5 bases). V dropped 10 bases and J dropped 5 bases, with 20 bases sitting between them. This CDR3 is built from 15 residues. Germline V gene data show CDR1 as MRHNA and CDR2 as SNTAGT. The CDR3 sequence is CAITGLPKTNEKLFF. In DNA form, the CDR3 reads TGTGCCATTACGGGACTGCCAAAAACAAATGAAAAACTGTTTTTT.